One and the same sample provided the 22 T cell receptor beta chains below, sequenced in a study of preoperative IRX-2 immunotherapy in early breast cancer. Described treatment: preoperative locoregional IRX-2 cytokine immunotherapy. Assay: immunoSEQ multiplex PCR; the TCRdb copy retains only in-frame clones and omits some. Here the sample spans around 29,000 clones, 90% being singletons. This sample was gathered from a patient treated with IRX-2 immunotherapy. The receptors originated from a human donor with breast cancer.

This clone was observed once. CDR3 DNA sequence: TGTGCCAGCAGTTTATCGGGGGGGCCCCACGAGCAGTACTTC. It yields the protein CASSLSGGPHEQYF. The chain has TRBV27 and TRBJ2-7, with D tentatively TRBD2 (7 bases). Between the trimmed V and J ends, which lost 0 bases and 5 bases, there was a span of 11 bases. Germline CDR1 and CDR2: MNHEY and SMNVEV (reference sequence). The CDR3 extends over 14 amino acids.

This chain links TRBV6-6 with TRBJ1-1; TRBD1 might be the D (6 bases). Between the trimmed V and J ends, which lost 8 bases and 3 bases, there was a span of 10 bases. The CDR3 loop spans 12 amino acids. Germline CDR1 MNHNY, CDR2 SVGAGI (reference sequence). The CDR3 DNA reads as TGTGCCAGCTGTGGACAGTACACTGAAGCTTTCTTT. Its translation: CASCGQYTEAFF.

J is TRBJ2-1 and V is TRBV29-1; no definite D call. The CDR3 contains 14 residues. Trimming shortened V by 0 bases and J by 0 bases, and 6 bases separated the two germline ends. The germline CDR1 and CDR2 sequences are SQVTM and ANQGSEA. The CDR3 DNA sequence: TGCAGCGTTGAAGAGACGCTCTCCTACAATGAGCAGTTCTTC. Translated, it gives CSVEETLSYNEQFF.

The V call is TRBV5-5, the J call TRBJ2-7, with 11 bases matching TRBD2. J gave up 3 bases and V 4 bases, and 6 bases lay outside the gene matches. There are 15 residues in the CDR3. Germline V gene sequence: CDR1 SGHKS, CDR2 YYEKEE (reference sequence). CDR3 region: CASSTGLAGLYEQYF. CDR3 in DNA: TGTGCCAGCAGCACCGGACTAGCGGGCCTCTACGAGCAGTACTTC. Full variable domain (rest looked up from reference TRBV5-5 and TRBJ2-7): DAGVTQSPTHLIKTRGQQVTLRCSPISGHKSVSWYQQVLGQGPQFIFQYYEKEERGRGNFPDRFSARQFPNYSSELNVNALLLGDSALYLCASSTGLAGLYEQYFGPGTRLTVT.

The CDR3 here is CASSQAGASNYGYTF. CDR3 coding DNA: TGCGCCAGCAGCCAAGCAGGTGCGTCGAACTATGGCTACACCTTC. This rearrangement joins TRBV4-1 to TRBJ1-2; D not resolved. Germline V CDR1 and CDR2: MGHRA, YSYEKL. The CDR3 has 15 residues. Between the trimmed V and J ends, which lost 1 base and 2 bases, there was a span of 11 bases.

This clone came up once. This chain uses TRBV7-2 with TRBJ1-5, with D perhaps TRBD1 (6 bases). Per the germline V gene, CDR1 is SGHTA and CDR2 is FQGNSA. The CDR3 is made up of 16 amino acids. V was cut by 5 bases and J by 0 bases, with 14 bases left in between. The CDR3 DNA follows: TGTGCCAGCAGCCCCCGGGGGGCAGCTAGCAATCAGCCCCAGCATTTT. Amino acid sequence: CASSPRGAASNQPQHF.

This rearrangement joins TRBV5-1 to TRBJ1-4; D call uncertain. The CDR3 extends over 11 amino acids. V lost 5 bases and J lost 7, with 6 bases in between. Germline CDR1 reads SGHRS; CDR2 reads YFSETQ. CDR3 DNA: TGCGCCAGCAGTGAGGGTGAAAAACTGTTTTTT. Its protein product is CASSEGEKLFF. The full variable domain, with the rest looked up from reference TRBV5-1 and TRBJ1-4, is KAGVTQTPRYLIKTRGQQVTLSCSPISGHRSVSWYQQTPGQGLQFLFEYFSETQRNKGNFPGRFSGRQFSNSRSEMNVSTLELGDSALYLCASSEGEKLFFGSGTQLSVL.

The rearrangement uses TRBV18 and TRBJ1-1, with unresolved D. Per germline, CDR1 KGHSH and CDR2 LQKENI. V was shortened by 1 base and J by 2 bases, with 11 bases between the two germline ends. The CDR3 is 15 residues long. The CDR3 reads CASSPRGGLNTEAFF. CDR3 in DNA: TGTGCCAGCTCACCACGGGGAGGTTTAAACACTGAAGCTTTCTTT.

V usage is TRBV9 and J usage is TRBJ1-3; D call uncertain. The CDR3 has 18 residues. Between the trimmed V and J ends, which lost 0 bases and 0 bases, there was a span of 16 bases. Germline V lookup: CDR1 SGDLS, CDR2 YYNGEE. The CDR3 nucleotides are TGTGCCAGCAGCGTAGCTCTCGACTCAACCAGCTCTGGAAACACCATATATTTT. This encodes CASSVALDSTSSGNTIYF.

CDR3 nucleotide sequence: TGTGCCAGCAGCGTGGTGCAGGACGAGCAGTACTTC. It encodes CASSVVQDEQYF. The chain couples TRBV9 to TRBJ2-7, with D hard to call. The CDR3 is made up of 12 amino acids. V lost 2 bases, J lost 5 bases, and 8 bases lay in between. Germline-derived CDR1 and CDR2 are SGDLS and YYNGEE.

This clone was recorded a few times. The chain uses TRBV6-5 and TRBJ1-2; possibly TRBD1 for D (5 bases). V lost 4 bases and J lost 5, with 11 bases in between. The length of the CDR3 is 13 residues. Germline V gene lookup returns CDR1 MNHEY and CDR2 SVGAGI. The CDR3 loop reads CASSFSTDYGYTF. CDR3 nucleotides: TGTGCCAGCAGTTTCTCGACAGATTATGGCTACACCTTC.

The CDR3 sequence: CASSFQREFGEQFF. For the CDR3, the DNA is TGTGCCAGCAGCTTCCAGCGGGAGTTCGGTGAGCAGTTCTTC. V usage is TRBV5-5 and J usage is TRBJ2-1; 8 bases map to TRBD2. This CDR3 contains 14 residues. From germline, CDR1 is SGHKS and CDR2 YYEKEE (reference sequence). V shed 2 bases and J 9 bases; nucleotides not matched to a gene: 7. Full variable domain (remainder filled in from reference TRBV5-5 and TRBJ2-1): DAGVTQSPTHLIKTRGQQVTLRCSPISGHKSVSWYQQVLGQGPQFIFQYYEKEERGRGNFPDRFSARQFPNYSSELNVNALLLGDSALYLCASSFQREFGEQFFGPGTRLTVL.

The rearrangement joins TRBV4-1 to TRBJ1-2; 10 nucleotides match TRBD1. V lost 4 bases, J lost 8 bases, and 7 bases stayed unmatched. In germline, CDR1 is MGHRA, CDR2 YSYEKL. This CDR3 spans 14 amino acids. CDR3 sequence reads: CASSPTGGLYGYTF. CDR3 sequence (DNA): TGCGCCAGCAGCCCGACAGGGGGCCTCTACGGCTACACCTTC.

The rearrangement joins TRBV7-2 to TRBJ2-5; 9 bases match TRBD2. CDR1 and CDR2 from the germline V gene are SGHTA and FQGNSA. V was pared by 4 bases and J by 8 bases, with 20 bases of the junction left unmatched. The CDR3 has 18 amino acids. The CDR3 region is CASSSGGAASGARSTQYF. The CDR3 DNA follows: TGTGCCAGCAGCTCGGGGGGGGCGGCTAGCGGGGCCCGTTCAACCCAGTACTTC.

The chain couples TRBV6-1 to TRBJ2-1, with D possibly TRBD1 on 7 matching bases. CDR3 length: 14 residues. V was shortened by 5 bases and J by 6 bases, with 14 bases between the two germline ends. CDR1 is MNHNS and CDR2 is SASEGT in the germline V gene. This chain's CDR3 is CASSKRRDSNEQFF. CDR3 nucleotide sequence: TGTGCCAGCAGTAAACGGCGGGACAGCAATGAGCAGTTCTTC.

V and J are TRBV4-1 and TRBJ2-3; D call uncertain. The CDR3 runs 13 residues. The germline gives CDR1 MGHRA, CDR2 YSYEKL. The V gene lost 2 bases and the J gene lost 11 bases, with 14 bases spanning the gap. In nucleotides, the CDR3 is TGCGCCAGCAGCCAATTCAGCCCCGAAAGGCAGTATTTT. Translated: CASSQFSPERQYF.

The chain carries TRBV10-3 and TRBJ2-3; 12 nucleotides agree with TRBD2. After removal of 8 bases from V and 7 bases from J, the junction contained 13 bases not matched to a gene. The CDR3 has 16 residues. Germline values: CDR1 ENHRY, CDR2 SYGVKD. The CDR3 DNA sequence: TGTGCCATCGGAAGCCTACTAGCGGGGGGCCGTTATACGCAGTATTTT. Translated, it gives CAIGSLLAGGRYTQYF.

This chain connects TRBV27 to TRBJ2-1; unclear D gene. This CDR3 contains 14 residues. Trimming removed 3 bases from V and 4 bases from J, with 10 bases in between. Germline lookup yields CDR1 MNHEY and CDR2 SMNVEV (reference sequence). This CDR3 reads CASSFDPDYNEQFF. CDR3 sequence (DNA): TGTGCCAGCAGTTTTGATCCCGATTACAATGAGCAGTTCTTC.

The V gene is TRBV7-2, the J gene TRBJ2-7; a possible D gene is TRBD1 (6 bases). V lost 4 bases to trimming and J lost 2 bases, with 12 bases between them. The CDR3 covers 14 residues. CDR1 is SGHTA and CDR2 is FQGNSA in the germline V gene. The CDR3 DNA reads TGTGCCAGCAGCTCTGGACAGCTACCCTACGAGCAGTACTTC. It is translated as CASSSGQLPYEQYF.

The chain combines TRBV10-3 with TRBJ2-7; D unclear. Germline loops: CDR1 ENHRY, CDR2 SYGVKD. V lost 8 bases and J lost 2, with 13 bases in between. This CDR3 has 13 amino acids. The CDR3, as DNA: TGTGCCATCTCCTCAGCACCCGCCTACGAGCAGTACTTC. Protein: CAISSAPAYEQYF.

This rearrangement joins TRBV2 to TRBJ2-3; a weak D match, TRBD2 (6 bases). V shed 7 bases and J shed 5 bases, with 10 bases lying between them. Germline CDR1 and CDR2: SNHLY and FYNNEI. The CDR3 runs to 12 residues. The CDR3 region is CASKLARDTQYF. The CDR3 DNA reads TGTGCCAGCAAACTAGCAAGAGATACGCAGTATTTT.

The chain recombines TRBV4-1 with TRBJ2-7; D not resolved. The CDR3 consists of 17 residues. Trimming pared 5 bases from V and 4 bases from J, leaving 24 bases between. Germline-derived CDR1 and CDR2 are MGHRA and YSYEKL. The CDR3 sequence: CASSSVYKHEPSYEQYF. The CDR3 coding sequence is TGCGCCAGCAGCTCAGTATACAAACACGAACCCTCTTACGAGCAGTACTTC.